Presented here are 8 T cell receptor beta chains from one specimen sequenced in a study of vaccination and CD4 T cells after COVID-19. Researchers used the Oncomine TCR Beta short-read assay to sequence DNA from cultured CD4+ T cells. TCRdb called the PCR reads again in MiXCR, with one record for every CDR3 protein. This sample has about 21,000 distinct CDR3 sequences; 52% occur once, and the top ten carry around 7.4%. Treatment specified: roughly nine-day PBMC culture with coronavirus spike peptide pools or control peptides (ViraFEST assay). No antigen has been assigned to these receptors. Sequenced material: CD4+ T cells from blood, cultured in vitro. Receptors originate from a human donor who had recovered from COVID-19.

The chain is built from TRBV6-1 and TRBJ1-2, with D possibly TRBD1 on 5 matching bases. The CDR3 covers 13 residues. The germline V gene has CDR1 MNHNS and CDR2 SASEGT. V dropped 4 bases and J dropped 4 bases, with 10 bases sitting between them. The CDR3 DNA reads TGTGCCAGCAGTGTGGACGGGACCTATGGCTACACCTTC. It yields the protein CASSVDGTYGYTF.

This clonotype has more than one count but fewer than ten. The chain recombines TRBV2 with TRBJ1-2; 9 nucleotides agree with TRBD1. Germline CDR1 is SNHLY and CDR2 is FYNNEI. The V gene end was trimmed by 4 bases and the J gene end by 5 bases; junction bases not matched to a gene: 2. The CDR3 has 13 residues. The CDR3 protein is CASSGGTGYGYTF. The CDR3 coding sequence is TGTGCCAGCAGTGGGGGGACAGGGTATGGCTACACCTTC.

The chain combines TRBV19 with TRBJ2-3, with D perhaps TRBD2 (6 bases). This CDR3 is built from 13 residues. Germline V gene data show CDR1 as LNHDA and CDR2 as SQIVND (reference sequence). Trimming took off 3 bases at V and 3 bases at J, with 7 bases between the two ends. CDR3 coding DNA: TGTGCCAGTAGTATGAGCGGGACAGATACGCAGTATTTT. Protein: CASSMSGTDTQYF.

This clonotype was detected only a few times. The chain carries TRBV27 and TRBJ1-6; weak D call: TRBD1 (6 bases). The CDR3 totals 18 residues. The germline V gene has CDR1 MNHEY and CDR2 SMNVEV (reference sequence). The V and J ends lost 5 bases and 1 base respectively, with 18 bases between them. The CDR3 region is CASSLHGGGSSYNSPLHF. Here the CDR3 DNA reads TGTGCCAGCAGTCTCCATGGGGGGGGCTCGTCCTATAATTCACCCCTCCACTTT.

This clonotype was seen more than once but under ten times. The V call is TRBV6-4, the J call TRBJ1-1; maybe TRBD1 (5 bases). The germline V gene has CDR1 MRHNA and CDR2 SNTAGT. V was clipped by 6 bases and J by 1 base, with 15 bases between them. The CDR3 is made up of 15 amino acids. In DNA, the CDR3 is TGTGCCAGCAGAATAGATCACGGACAGAACACTGAAGCTTTCTTT. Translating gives CASRIDHGQNTEAFF.

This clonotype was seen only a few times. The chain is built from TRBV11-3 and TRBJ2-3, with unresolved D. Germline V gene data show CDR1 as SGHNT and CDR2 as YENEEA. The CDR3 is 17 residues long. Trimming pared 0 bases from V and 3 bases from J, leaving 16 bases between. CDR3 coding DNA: TGTGCCAGCAGCTTAGAGATCATGGGCTCCGCAACAGATACGCAGTATTTT. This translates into CASSLEIMGSATDTQYF.

CDR3 sequence: CASSLSPGTNYGYTF. The CDR3 nucleotides are TGTGCCAGCAGTTTATCTCCGGGAACTAACTATGGCTACACCTTC. J is TRBJ1-2 and V is TRBV28; D call uncertain. The CDR3 sequence is 15 residues long. Germline lookup yields CDR1 MDHEN and CDR2 SYDVKM. V gave up 1 base and J gave up 0 bases, with 9 bases separating them.

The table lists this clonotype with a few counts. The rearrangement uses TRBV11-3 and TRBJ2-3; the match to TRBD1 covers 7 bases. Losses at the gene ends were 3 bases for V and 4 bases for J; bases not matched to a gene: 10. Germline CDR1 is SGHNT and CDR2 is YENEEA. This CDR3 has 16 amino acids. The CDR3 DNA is TGTGCCAGCAGCTTCCGGGACAGCAATTTACCAGATACGCAGTATTTT. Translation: CASSFRDSNLPDTQYF.